This section outlines one T cell receptor beta chain sequence together with its context. The antigen is undetermined. cDNA serving as the sequencing template came from extracted, reverse transcribed RNA. Produced via immunoSEQ multiplex PCR; TCRdb's table is partial and in-frame only. The table has some 95,000 clones, 40% to 55% seen once. The sample originates from a study of CD8+ T cells in alopecia areata. In the study overall: A 6-month off-drug phase came after tofacitinib, which had lasted 6 to 18 months.

Broader study findings: In scalp samples, resident alphabeta T cells of normal skin are also sequenced.

Germline lookup yields CDR1 SQVTM and CDR2 ANQGSEA. This CDR3 region has 15 residues. V gave up 3 bases and J gave up 3 bases; unmatched junction bases: 6. Sequencing used CD4+ T cells sorted from blood. The chain recombines TRBV29-1 with TRBJ2-3; 10 nucleotides match TRBD2. This TCR came from a human donor with alopecia areata. The CDR3 bases are TGCAGCGTTGATTGGCTAGCGGGAGTTACAGATACGCAGTATTTT. Translated, it gives CSVDWLAGVTDTQYF.